Each of the 16 T cell receptor beta chains below was sequenced from the same sample in a study of OX40 agonist ivuxolimab in advanced cancers. The table came from immunoSEQ multiplex PCR; TCRdb's copy has only in-frame clones and leaves some out. This table has over 40,000 clones, 75% to 90% appearing once. The sample in question was CD4+ or CD8+ T cells sorted from blood, obtained in a trial of the OX40 agonist ivuxolimab. These receptors all stem from an adult with an advanced solid tumor such as melanoma, head and neck, liver or kidney cancer.

The genes are TRBV5-1 and TRBJ2-5, with a possible D match to TRBD2 (5 bases). CDR1 SGHRS and CDR2 YFSETQ come from the germline V gene. This CDR3 region has 14 residues. With 0 bases removed from V and 5 bases from J, the gap between germline ends came to 11 bases. The CDR3 is CASSLEVGVETQYF. For the CDR3, the DNA is TGCGCCAGCAGCTTGGAAGTGGGAGTGGAGACCCAGTACTTC.

The rearrangement uses TRBV29-1 and TRBJ1-1; 7 bases align to TRBD1. V lost 5 bases, J lost 5 bases, and 11 bases stayed unmatched. Germline CDR1 is SQVTM and CDR2 is ANQGSEA. There are 14 residues in the CDR3. The chain's CDR3 is CSVTGQAQRTEAFF. CDR3 in DNA: TGCAGCGTTACCGGACAGGCCCAGAGGACTGAAGCTTTCTTT. The entire variable domain, with the rest obtained from reference TRBV29-1 and TRBJ1-1, is as follows: SAVISQKPSRDICQRGTSLTIQCQVDSQVTMMFWYRQQPGQSLTLIATANQGSEATYESGFVIDKFPISRPNLTFSTLTVSNMSPEDSSIYLCSVTGQAQRTEAFFGQGTRLTVV.

This clone was counted once. The CDR3 nucleotides read TGTGCCAGCAGCCAAGAACTTGGTAGCCCAGCTCTACGAGGGCAGTACTTC. Its protein is CASSQELGSPALRGQYF. The chain combines TRBV4-2 with TRBJ2-7; no clear D gene. The CDR3 consists of 17 residues. Germline CDR1 and CDR2: LGHNA and YNFKEQ. Trimming pared 0 bases from V and 9 bases from J, leaving 24 bases between.

J is TRBJ2-5 and V is TRBV28, with 11 positions matching TRBD2. The CDR3 is 14 residues long. Trimming cost V 6 bases and J 6 bases; bases outside gene matches: 6. Germline V lookup: CDR1 MDHEN, CDR2 SYDVKM. CDR3 sequence: CASSSLAGGKTQYF. CDR3 bases: TGTGCCAGCAGCTCTCTAGCGGGAGGAAAGACCCAGTACTTC. The full variable domain, rest sourced from reference TRBV28 and TRBJ2-5, is DVKVTQSSRYLVKRTGEKVFLECVQDMDHENMFWYRQDPGLGLRLIYFSYDVKMKEKGDIPEGYSVSREKKERFSLILESASTNQTSMYLCASSSLAGGKTQYFGPGTRLLVL.

The chain joins TRBV5-1 to TRBJ2-2; 7 bases line up with TRBD2. The CDR3 has 16 residues. The germline V gene has CDR1 SGHRS and CDR2 YFSETQ. After removal of 1 base from V and 1 base from J, the junction contained 4 bases not matched to a gene. The CDR3 DNA follows: TGCGCCAGCAGCTTGATGTTAGCGGGGAACACCGGGGAGCTGTTTTTT. This sequence encodes CASSLMLAGNTGELFF. Full variable domain (missing parts from reference TRBV5-1 and TRBJ2-2): KAGVTQTPRYLIKTRGQQVTLSCSPISGHRSVSWYQQTPGQGLQFLFEYFSETQRNKGNFPGRFSGRQFSNSRSEMNVSTLELGDSALYLCASSLMLAGNTGELFFGEGSRLTVL.

The CDR3 region is CAWSVSGQGPGNTIYF. CDR3 DNA sequence: TGTGCCTGGAGTGTCTCCGGACAGGGCCCTGGAAACACCATATATTTT. The gene calls are TRBV30 and TRBJ1-3; TRBD1 matches at 8 bases. This CDR3 has 16 amino acids. V lost 0 bases, J lost 2 bases, and 6 bases stayed unmatched. Per the germline V gene, CDR1 is GTSNPN and CDR2 is SVGIG (reference sequence).

The CDR3 region is CASRDRGGEKLFF. CDR3 DNA: TGCGCCAGCAGGGACAGGGGCGGCGAAAAACTGTTTTTT. J is TRBJ1-4 and V is TRBV5-1, with 9 bases identical to TRBD1. J lost 8 bases, V lost 5 bases, and 4 bases had no gene match. Germline V lookup: CDR1 SGHRS, CDR2 YFSETQ. The CDR3 covers 13 residues.

This chain connects TRBV5-1 to TRBJ2-1; 11 bases align to TRBD2. Germline values: CDR1 SGHRS, CDR2 YFSETQ. The V and J ends lost 0 bases and 8 bases, in that order; junction bases with no gene match: 4. CDR3 length: 15 residues. In nucleotides, the CDR3 is TGCGCCAGCAGCTTGGTAGCGGGAGGGCCCGATGAGCAGTTCTTC. Its protein is CASSLVAGGPDEQFF.

This clone was detected a few times. The chain combines TRBV27 with TRBJ2-4; D gene unclear. Germline CDR1 and CDR2: MNHEY and SMNVEV (reference sequence). The V end lost 5 bases, the J end lost 0 bases, and 14 bases lay between the germline ends. The CDR3 loop spans 16 amino acids. CDR3 DNA: TGTGCCAGCAGTCCCCCGTGGCTAAGAGCCAAAAACATTCAGTACTTC. This codes for CASSPPWLRAKNIQYF.

The chain has TRBV9 and TRBJ1-3; D gene uncertain. Trimming cost V 0 bases and J 3 bases, with 4 bases left between them. Germline V gives CDR1 SGDLS, CDR2 YYNGEE. CDR3 length equals 13 residues. The DNA for the CDR3 is TGTGCCAGCAGCGTAGGGTTTGGAAACACCATATATTTT. Encoded protein: CASSVGFGNTIYF.

This clone was recorded a few times. This sequence joins TRBV7-9 and TRBJ1-2; a weak D match, TRBD1 (6 bases). V was trimmed by 4 bases and J by 3 bases, leaving 15 bases between them. The CDR3 length is 15 residues. CDR1 is SEHNR and CDR2 is FQNEAQ in the germline V gene (reference sequence). CDR3 DNA sequence: TGTGCCAGCAGCTCACAGGGAAGTAGGGACTATGGCTACACCTTC. It encodes CASSSQGSRDYGYTF. Combining the CDR3 with reference TRBV7-9 and TRBJ1-2 gives the whole variable domain DTGVSQNPRHKITKRGQNVTFRCDPISEHNRLYWYRQTLGQGPEFLTYFQNEAQLEKSRLLSDRFSAERPKGSFSTLEIQRTEQGDSAMYLCASSSQGSRDYGYTFGSGTRLTVV.

V is TRBV5-1 and J is TRBJ2-6; no definite D call. Germline-derived CDR1 and CDR2 are SGHRS and YFSETQ. Trimming cost V 0 bases and J 4 bases, with 11 bases left between them. This CDR3 region has 16 residues. The CDR3 nucleotides are TGCGCCAGCAGCTTGGGACCACAGTCCGGGGCCAACGTCCTGACTTTC. Amino acids: CASSLGPQSGANVLTF.

V is TRBV5-1 and J is TRBJ2-7, with D unclear. There are 12 residues in the CDR3. V lost 3 bases to trimming and J lost 3 bases, with 7 bases between them. Germline CDR1 SGHRS, CDR2 YFSETQ. Here the CDR3 reads CASSSQYYEQYF. In DNA form, the CDR3 reads TGCGCCAGCAGCTCCCAGTACTACGAGCAGTACTTC.

This clone is medium-sized in the sample. The rearrangement links TRBV5-1 to TRBJ1-3; D unclear. CDR3 length: 16 residues. The germline CDR1 and CDR2 sequences are SGHRS and YFSETQ. V lost 1 base and J lost 0, with 11 bases in between. Written as DNA, the CDR3 is TGCGCCAGCAGCTTGTCGGGGAGCTTCTCTGGAAACACCATATATTTT. As protein: CASSLSGSFSGNTIYF.

This clone has a handful of counts. The DNA for the CDR3 is TGTGCCAGCAGGGCCCCGGGACAGATCTACGAGCAGTACTTC. Translation gives CASRAPGQIYEQYF. The chain uses TRBV11-3 and TRBJ2-7, with 7 nucleotides matching TRBD1. Looked up from germline, CDR1 is SGHNT and CDR2 is YENEEA. This CDR3 region has 14 residues. V lost 6 bases and J lost 3; bases outside the gene matches: 8.

The chain joins TRBV30 to TRBJ1-2; a weak D match, TRBD1 (5 bases). The CDR3 totals 14 residues. The germline V gene encodes CDR1 GTSNPN and CDR2 SVGIG (reference sequence). Trimming pared 3 bases from V and 5 bases from J, leaving 16 bases between. The CDR3 nucleotides are TGTGCCTGGAGCGGCAGGGACCGAGGGTATGGCTACACCTTC. Its protein product is CAWSGRDRGYGYTF.